The rows below give T cell receptor beta chains drawn from one sample of a study of blood T cell repertoires in COVID-19. Clones were sequenced by immunoSEQ multiplex PCR, and TCRdb holds only the in-frame ones, with some missing. Among about 480,000 clones listed, approximately 88% were seen once. Sequencing input: peripheral blood. The receptor source for this set is a woman aged 45-59 years with COVID-19, enrolled during active disease. Each CDR3 is given with its conserved first and last residue.

CDR3 protein	J gene	V gene
CASSPGGLETQYF	TRBJ2-5	TRBV6-5
CASSAQAVTEAFF	TRBJ1-1	TRBV6-5
CASIASSGGSDTQYF	TRBJ2-3	TRBV19
CASSKWSHGELFF	TRBJ2-2	TRBV21-1
CASSREGGGEAFF	TRBJ1-1	TRBV12-3/TRBV12-4
CASSSRQGSQETQYF	TRBJ2-5	TRBV7-9
CASSEGSGTEAFF	TRBJ1-1	TRBV9
CASSSLKGGEKLFF	TRBJ1-4	TRBV28
CASSLIVNSPLHF	TRBJ1-6	TRBV11-2
CASSPTILAGVTDTQYF	TRBJ2-3	TRBV9
CASSLQGAGNTIYF	TRBJ1-3	TRBV5-1
CASSVDGTMGDEQFF	TRBJ2-1	TRBV6-4
CASSVAGSGGAGALQNTGELFF	TRBJ2-2	TRBV9
CASSVGGVNTEAFF	TRBJ1-1	TRBV9
CASSYRGGGTGELFF	TRBJ2-2	TRBV7-9
CASSSKGWTGDTEAFF	TRBJ1-1	TRBV7-3
CATSGAGRQETQYF	TRBJ2-5	TRBV24-1
CASGGVRQGFNYGYTF	TRBJ1-2	TRBV27
CASSLRGQSLGQFF	TRBJ2-1	TRBV27
CASSEIRRGGEKLFF	TRBJ1-4	TRBV6-1
CASSPSTSASVTEQFF	TRBJ2-1	TRBV7-7
CASRDRGQGSYTF	TRBJ1-2	TRBV19
CASSLGRAGVYYEQYF	TRBJ2-7	TRBV5-1
CAWRQAGGAEAFF	TRBJ1-1	TRBV30
CASSPGLAGSSTDTQYF	TRBJ2-3	TRBV3-1/TRBV3-2
CASSFRQGNQPQHF	TRBJ1-5	TRBV6-5
CASSRGGVEGQPQHF	TRBJ1-5	TRBV6-5
CASTPEVAFRGAQYF	TRBJ2-5	TRBV28
CASSQDRDDQPQHF	TRBJ1-5	TRBV11-2
CASSQDSRPRGNTEAFF	TRBJ1-1	TRBV3-1/TRBV3-2
CASSLVPGEDTEAFF	TRBJ1-1	TRBV11-2
CASSFRVEKTQYF	TRBJ2-5	TRBV28
CASRRGGNTDTQYF	TRBJ2-3	TRBV28
CAWSTDRGQPQHF	TRBJ1-5	TRBV30
CAIGDRSGEQYF	TRBJ2-7	TRBV10-3
CAWSDRPGAFF	TRBJ1-1	TRBV30
CATGSGGHTF	TRBJ1-2	TRBV10-3
CASSLDGGVVAPEAFF	TRBJ1-1	TRBV9
CASSTIAGGQNEQFF	TRBJ2-1	TRBV7-9
CASSLTSGEGDTQYF	TRBJ2-3	TRBV7-2
CASSLVGSTDTQYF	TRBJ2-3	TRBV11-1
CATSREGFGYTF	TRBJ1-2	TRBV15
CASTIDESGVFF	TRBJ2-2	TRBV10-1
CASSLLGAGMNTEAFF	TRBJ1-1	TRBV27
CASSNTIGGPQHF	TRBJ1-5	TRBV27
CASSLGTAGNQPQHF	TRBJ1-5	TRBV18
CASSQPSDREYGTEAFF	TRBJ1-1	TRBV16
CASSGTAFYDYGYTF	TRBJ1-2	TRBV9
CASSHTGTGLDYYTF	TRBJ1-2	TRBV6-5
CASSISADIDYEQYF	TRBJ2-7	TRBV19
CASSLGRQGDEAFF	TRBJ1-1	TRBV11-2
CASSVGGARTDTQYF	TRBJ2-3	TRBV9
CATSDSLRGQEESSYNSPLHF	TRBJ1-6	TRBV24-1
CASSKQGVDTEAFF	TRBJ1-1	TRBV27
CASSYAGELFF	TRBJ2-2	TRBV28
CASSLYTSSYNEQFF	TRBJ2-1	TRBV5-4
CASSEARTYNSPLHF	TRBJ1-6	TRBV6-1
CASSLPGQADFNEKLFF	TRBJ1-4	TRBV7-9